This T cell receptor (beta chain) was recovered during a study of spatial heterogeneity in lung cancer. Study background: Sequencing consistently turned up more beta-chain sequences than alpha-chain sequences. A unique TCR and UMI combination showed up more than ten times in raw reads, on average. General study findings and limits: Blood contained ubiquitous expanded tumor TCRs more at resection than at follow-up.

Every TCR cDNA molecule bore its own unique molecular identifier. TCRdb re-called the 5' RACE reads through MiXCR, storing one row per CDR3 protein. The sample gives some 120,000 distinct CDR3 sequences, 9% to 15% of which show up once; roughly 17% is in the top ten. With regard to this clonotype: Its antigen remains unidentified.

Time point noted: blood at routine non-recurrence follow-up after resection. In each case, whole RNA from tumor, nontumor lung or frozen PBMC was sequenced unsorted. Germline V gene sequence: CDR1 SGHRS, CDR2 YFSETQ. This CDR3 is 16 amino acids long. The V end was cut by 2 bases, the J end by 7 bases, with 18 bases between. Sequenced material: PBMCs, taken at follow-up. This clonotype was obtained from a male donor with early-stage non-small cell lung cancer. The chain is built from TRBV5-1 and TRBJ2-2; D might be TRBD1 (5 bases). The CDR3 is CASSLTGQPTSGELFF. The CDR3 region has the DNA TGCGCCAGCAGCTTAACCGGACAACCGACGAGCGGGGAGCTGTTTTTT.